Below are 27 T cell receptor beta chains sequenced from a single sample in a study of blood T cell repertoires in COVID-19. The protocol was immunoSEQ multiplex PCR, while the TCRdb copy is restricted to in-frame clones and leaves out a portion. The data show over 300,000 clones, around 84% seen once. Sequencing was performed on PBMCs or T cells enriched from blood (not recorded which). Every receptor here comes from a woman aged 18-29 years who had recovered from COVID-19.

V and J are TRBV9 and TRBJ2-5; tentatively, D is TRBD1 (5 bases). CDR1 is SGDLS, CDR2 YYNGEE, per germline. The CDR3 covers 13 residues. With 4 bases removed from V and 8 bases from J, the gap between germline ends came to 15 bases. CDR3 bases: TGTGCCAGCAGCACCGGACATACGATAACCCAGTACTTC. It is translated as CASSTGHTITQYF.

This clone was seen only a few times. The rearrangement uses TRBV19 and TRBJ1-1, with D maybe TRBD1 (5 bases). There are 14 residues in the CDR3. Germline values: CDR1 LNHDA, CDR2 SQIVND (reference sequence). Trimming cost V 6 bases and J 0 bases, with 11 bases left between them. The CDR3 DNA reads TGTGCCAGTAGCCCCGGACAAATGAACACTGAAGCTTTCTTT. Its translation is CASSPGQMNTEAFF.

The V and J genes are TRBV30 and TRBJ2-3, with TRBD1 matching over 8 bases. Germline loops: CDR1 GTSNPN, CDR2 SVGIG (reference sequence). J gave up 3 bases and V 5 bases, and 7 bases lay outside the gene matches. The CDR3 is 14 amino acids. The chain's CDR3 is CAWGSGTGTDTQYF. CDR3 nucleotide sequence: TGTGCCTGGGGATCCGGGACAGGAACAGATACGCAGTATTTT.

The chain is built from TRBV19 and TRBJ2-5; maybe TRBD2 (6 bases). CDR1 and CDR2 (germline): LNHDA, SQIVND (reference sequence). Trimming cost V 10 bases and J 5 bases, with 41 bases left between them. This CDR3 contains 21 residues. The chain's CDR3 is CANTPGPRGGIIKMDPETQYF. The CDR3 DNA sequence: TGTGCCAATACCCCAGGGCCCCGTGGCGGGATAATAAAAATGGATCCGGAGACCCAGTACTTC.

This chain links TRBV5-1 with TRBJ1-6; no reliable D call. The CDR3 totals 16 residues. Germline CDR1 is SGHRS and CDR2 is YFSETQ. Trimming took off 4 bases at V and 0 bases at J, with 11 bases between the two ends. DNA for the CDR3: TGCGCCAGCAGCCTTGCCGGTATCTCCTATAATTCACCCCTCCACTTT. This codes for CASSLAGISYNSPLHF.

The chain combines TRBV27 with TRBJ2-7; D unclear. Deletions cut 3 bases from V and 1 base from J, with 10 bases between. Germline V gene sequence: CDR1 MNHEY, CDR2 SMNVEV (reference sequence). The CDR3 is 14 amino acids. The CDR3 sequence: CASSLPYKSYEQYF. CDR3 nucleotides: TGTGCCAGCAGTTTGCCCTATAAGTCCTACGAGCAGTACTTC.

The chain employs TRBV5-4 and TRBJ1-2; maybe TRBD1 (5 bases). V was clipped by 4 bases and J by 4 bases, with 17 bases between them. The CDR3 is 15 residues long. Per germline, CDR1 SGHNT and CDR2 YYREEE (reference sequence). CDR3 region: CASSQPMGGSYGYTF. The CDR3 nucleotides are TGTGCCAGCAGCCAACCTATGGGGGGGTCCTATGGCTACACCTTC. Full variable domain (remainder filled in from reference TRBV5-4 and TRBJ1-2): ETGVTQSPTHLIKTRGQQVTLRCSSQSGHNTVSWYQQALGQGPQFIFQYYREEENGRGNFPPRFSGLQFPNYSSELNVNALELDDSALYLCASSQPMGGSYGYTFGSGTRLTVV.

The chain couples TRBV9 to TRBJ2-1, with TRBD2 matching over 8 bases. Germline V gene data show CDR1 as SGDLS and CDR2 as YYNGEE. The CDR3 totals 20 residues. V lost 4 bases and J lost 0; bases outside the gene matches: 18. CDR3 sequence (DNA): TGTGCCAGCAGCATTAGCCGTAGCGGGGTTTCCCCGAGCTCCTACAATGAGCAGTTCTTC. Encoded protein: CASSISRSGVSPSSYNEQFF.

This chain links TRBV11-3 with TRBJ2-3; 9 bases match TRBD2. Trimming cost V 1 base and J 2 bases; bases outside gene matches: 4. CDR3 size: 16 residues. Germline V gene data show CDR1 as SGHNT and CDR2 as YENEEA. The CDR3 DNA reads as TGTGCCAGCAGCTTAGTGCGGGGGGGCCTCACAGATACGCAGTATTTT. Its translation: CASSLVRGGLTDTQYF.

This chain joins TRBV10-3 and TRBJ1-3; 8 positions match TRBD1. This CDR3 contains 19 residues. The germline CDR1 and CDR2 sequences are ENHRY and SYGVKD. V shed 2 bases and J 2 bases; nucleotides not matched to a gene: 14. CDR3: CAISEAGQGPNSAGNTIYF. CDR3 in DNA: TGTGCCATCAGTGAGGCCGGACAGGGCCCAAACTCGGCTGGAAACACCATATATTTT.

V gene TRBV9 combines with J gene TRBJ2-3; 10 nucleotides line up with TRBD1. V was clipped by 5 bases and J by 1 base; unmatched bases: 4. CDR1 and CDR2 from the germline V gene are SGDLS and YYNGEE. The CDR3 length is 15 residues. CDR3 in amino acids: CASRVGTGGTDTQYF. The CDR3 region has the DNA TGTGCCAGCAGAGTCGGGACAGGGGGCACAGATACGCAGTATTTT.

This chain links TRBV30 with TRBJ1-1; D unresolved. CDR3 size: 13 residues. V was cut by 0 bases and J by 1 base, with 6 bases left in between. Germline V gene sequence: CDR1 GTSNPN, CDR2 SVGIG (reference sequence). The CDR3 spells CAWSVSQNTEAFF. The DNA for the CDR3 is TGTGCCTGGAGTGTAAGCCAGAACACTGAAGCTTTCTTT.

CDR3 loop: CASSLGGQFAEAFF. The CDR3, as DNA: TGTGCCAGCAGCTTGGGAGGACAGTTCGCTGAAGCTTTCTTT. The chain couples TRBV5-4 to TRBJ1-1, with D possibly TRBD1 on 6 matching bases. Germline V gene data show CDR1 as SGHNT and CDR2 as YYREEE (reference sequence). The V end lost 0 bases, the J end lost 6 bases, and 12 bases lay between the germline ends. There are 14 residues in the CDR3.

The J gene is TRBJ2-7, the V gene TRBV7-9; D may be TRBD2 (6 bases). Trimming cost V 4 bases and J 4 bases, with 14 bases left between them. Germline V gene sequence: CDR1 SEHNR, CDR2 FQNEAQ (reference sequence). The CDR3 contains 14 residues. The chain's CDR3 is CASSYTGTLYEQYF. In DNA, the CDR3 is TGTGCCAGCAGCTATACCGGGACTCTATACGAGCAGTACTTC.

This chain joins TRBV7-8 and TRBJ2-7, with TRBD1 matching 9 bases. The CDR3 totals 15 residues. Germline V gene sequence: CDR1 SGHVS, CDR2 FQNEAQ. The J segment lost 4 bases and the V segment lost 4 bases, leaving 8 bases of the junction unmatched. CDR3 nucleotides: TGTGCCAGCAGCTCTCCGCTGACAGGGGGTTACGAGCAGTACTTC. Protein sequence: CASSSPLTGGYEQYF.

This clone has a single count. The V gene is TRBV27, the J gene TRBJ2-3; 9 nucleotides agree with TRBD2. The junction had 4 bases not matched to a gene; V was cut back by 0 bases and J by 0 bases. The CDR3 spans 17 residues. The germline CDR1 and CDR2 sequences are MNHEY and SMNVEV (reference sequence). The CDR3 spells CASSLSSSGTSTDTQYF. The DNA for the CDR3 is TGTGCCAGCAGTTTATCGTCTAGCGGGACCAGCACAGATACGCAGTATTTT.

Here the CDR3 reads CASSLFPDRGKQYF. The CDR3 nucleotides are TGTGCCAGCAGCTTATTCCCCGACAGGGGTAAGCAGTACTTC. V gene TRBV7-9 combines with J gene TRBJ2-7; 8 bases line up with TRBD1. J gave up 8 bases and V 2 bases, and 8 bases lay outside the gene matches. CDR1 is SEHNR and CDR2 is FQNEAQ in the germline V gene (reference sequence). The CDR3 extends over 14 amino acids.

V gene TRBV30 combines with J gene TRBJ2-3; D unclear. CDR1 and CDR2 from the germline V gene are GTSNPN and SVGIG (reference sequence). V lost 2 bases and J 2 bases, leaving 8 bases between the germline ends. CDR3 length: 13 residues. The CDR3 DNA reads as TGTGCCTGGAGTCAAGACATCACAGATACGCAGTATTTT. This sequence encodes CAWSQDITDTQYF.

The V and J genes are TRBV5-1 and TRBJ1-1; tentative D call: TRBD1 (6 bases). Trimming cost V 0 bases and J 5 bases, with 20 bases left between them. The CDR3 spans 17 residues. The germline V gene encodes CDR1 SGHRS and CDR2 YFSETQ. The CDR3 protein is CASSLEGIDRRGTEAFF. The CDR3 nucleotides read TGCGCCAGCAGCTTGGAGGGGATCGACAGAAGGGGGACTGAAGCTTTCTTT.

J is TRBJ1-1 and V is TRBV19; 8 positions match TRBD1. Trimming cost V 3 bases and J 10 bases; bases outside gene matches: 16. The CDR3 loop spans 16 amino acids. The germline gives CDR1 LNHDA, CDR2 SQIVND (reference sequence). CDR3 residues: CASSILGDRTSAPAFF. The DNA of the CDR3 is TGTGCCAGTAGTATTCTAGGGGACAGGACCTCTGCCCCAGCTTTCTTT.

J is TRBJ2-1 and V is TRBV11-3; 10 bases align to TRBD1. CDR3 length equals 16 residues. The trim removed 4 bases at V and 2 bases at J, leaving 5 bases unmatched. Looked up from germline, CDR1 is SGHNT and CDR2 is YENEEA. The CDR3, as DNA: TGTGCCAGCAGCTCTGTCGACAGGGGGCCCTACAATGAGCAGTTCTTC. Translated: CASSSVDRGPYNEQFF.

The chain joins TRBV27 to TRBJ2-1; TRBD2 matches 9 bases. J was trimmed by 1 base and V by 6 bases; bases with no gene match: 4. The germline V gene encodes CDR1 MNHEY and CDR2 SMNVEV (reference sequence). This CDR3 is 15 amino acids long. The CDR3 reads CASRIAGASYNEQFF. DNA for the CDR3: TGTGCCAGCAGGATAGCGGGAGCGTCCTACAATGAGCAGTTCTTC.

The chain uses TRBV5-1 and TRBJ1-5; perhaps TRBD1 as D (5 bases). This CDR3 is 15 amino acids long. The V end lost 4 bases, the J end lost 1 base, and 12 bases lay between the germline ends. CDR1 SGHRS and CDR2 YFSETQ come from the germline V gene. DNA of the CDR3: TGCGCCAGCAGCCAGGGTGGGGTAAGCAATCAGCCCCAGCATTTT. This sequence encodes CASSQGGVSNQPQHF.

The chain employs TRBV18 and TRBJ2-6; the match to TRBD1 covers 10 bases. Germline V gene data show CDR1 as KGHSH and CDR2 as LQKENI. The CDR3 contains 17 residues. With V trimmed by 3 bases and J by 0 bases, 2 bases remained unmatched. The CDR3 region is CASSPRTGGSGANVLTF. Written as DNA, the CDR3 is TGTGCCAGCTCACCCCGGACAGGGGGCTCTGGGGCCAACGTCCTGACTTTC.

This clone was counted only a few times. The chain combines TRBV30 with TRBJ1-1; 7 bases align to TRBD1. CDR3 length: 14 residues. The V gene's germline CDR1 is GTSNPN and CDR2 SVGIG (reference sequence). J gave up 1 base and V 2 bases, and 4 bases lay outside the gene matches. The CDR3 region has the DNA TGTGCCTGGAGTTTGAGGGGGCGGAACACTGAAGCTTTCTTT. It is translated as CAWSLRGRNTEAFF.

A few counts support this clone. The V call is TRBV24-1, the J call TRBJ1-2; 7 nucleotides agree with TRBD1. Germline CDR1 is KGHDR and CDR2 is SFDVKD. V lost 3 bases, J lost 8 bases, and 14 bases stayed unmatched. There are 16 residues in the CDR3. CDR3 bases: TGTGCCACCAGTGATCCTTCATTGAGCAGGGGACAGGGCTACACCTTC. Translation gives CATSDPSLSRGQGYTF.

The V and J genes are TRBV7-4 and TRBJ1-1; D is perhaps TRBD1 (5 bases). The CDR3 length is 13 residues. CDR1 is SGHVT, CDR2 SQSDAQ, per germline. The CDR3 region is CVHLAGRDTEAFF. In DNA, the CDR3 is TGTGTACATTTAGCGGGGCGGGACACTGAAGCTTTCTTT.